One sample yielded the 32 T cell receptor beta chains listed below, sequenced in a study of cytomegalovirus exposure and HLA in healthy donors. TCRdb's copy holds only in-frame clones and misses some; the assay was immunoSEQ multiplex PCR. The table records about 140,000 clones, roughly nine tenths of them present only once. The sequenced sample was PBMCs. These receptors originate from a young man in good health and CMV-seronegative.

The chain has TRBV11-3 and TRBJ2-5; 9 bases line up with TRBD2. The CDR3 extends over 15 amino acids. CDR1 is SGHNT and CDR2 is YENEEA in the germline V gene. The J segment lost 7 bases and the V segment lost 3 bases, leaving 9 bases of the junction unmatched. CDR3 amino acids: CASSLLAGSRATQYF. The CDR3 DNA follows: TGTGCCAGCAGCTTGCTAGCGGGAAGTAGAGCGACCCAGTACTTC.

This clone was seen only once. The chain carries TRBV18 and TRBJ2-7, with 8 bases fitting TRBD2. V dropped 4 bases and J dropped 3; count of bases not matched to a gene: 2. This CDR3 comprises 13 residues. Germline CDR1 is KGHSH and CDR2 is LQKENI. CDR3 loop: CASSQTSDYEQYF. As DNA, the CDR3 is TGTGCCAGCTCACAGACTAGCGACTACGAGCAGTACTTC.

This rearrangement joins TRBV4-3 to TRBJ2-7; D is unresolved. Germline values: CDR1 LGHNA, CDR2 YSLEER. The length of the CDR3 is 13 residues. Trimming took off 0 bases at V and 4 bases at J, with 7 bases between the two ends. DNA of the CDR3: TGCGCCAGCAGCCAAGACTACGAGTACGAGCAGTACTTC. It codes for CASSQDYEYEQYF.

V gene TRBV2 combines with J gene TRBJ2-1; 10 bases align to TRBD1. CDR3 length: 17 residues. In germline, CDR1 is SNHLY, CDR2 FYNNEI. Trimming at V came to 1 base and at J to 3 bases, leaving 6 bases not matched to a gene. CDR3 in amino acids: CASSEGAGTGVYNEQFF. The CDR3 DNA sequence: TGTGCCAGCAGTGAAGGCGCCGGGACAGGGGTCTACAATGAGCAGTTCTTC.

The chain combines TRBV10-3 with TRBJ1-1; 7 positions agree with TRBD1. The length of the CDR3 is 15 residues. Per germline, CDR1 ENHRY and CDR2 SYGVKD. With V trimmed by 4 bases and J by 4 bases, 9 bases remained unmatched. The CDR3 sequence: CAISVGRGNSTEAFF. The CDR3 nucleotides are TGTGCCATCAGTGTTGGCAGGGGGAATAGCACTGAAGCTTTCTTT.

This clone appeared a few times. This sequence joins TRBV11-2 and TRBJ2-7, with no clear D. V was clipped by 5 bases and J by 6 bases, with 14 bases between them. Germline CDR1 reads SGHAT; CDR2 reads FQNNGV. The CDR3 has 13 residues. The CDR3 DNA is TGTGCCAGCAGCCAGCCCGAGGCCTCCGAGCAGTACTTC. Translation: CASSQPEASEQYF.

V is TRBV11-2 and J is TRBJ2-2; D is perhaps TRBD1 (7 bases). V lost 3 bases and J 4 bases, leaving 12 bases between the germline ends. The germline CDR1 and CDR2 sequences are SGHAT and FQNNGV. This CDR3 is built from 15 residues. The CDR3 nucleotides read TGTGCCAGCAGCTTCTGGCAGGGGGGCACCGGGGAGCTGTTTTTT. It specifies CASSFWQGGTGELFF.

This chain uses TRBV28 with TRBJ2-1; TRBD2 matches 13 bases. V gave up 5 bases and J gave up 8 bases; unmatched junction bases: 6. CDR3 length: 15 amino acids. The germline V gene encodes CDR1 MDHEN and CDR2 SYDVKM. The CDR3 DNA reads TGTGCCAGCAGTACTTGGACTAGCGGGAGTTATGAGCAGTTCTTC. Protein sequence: CASSTWTSGSYEQFF.

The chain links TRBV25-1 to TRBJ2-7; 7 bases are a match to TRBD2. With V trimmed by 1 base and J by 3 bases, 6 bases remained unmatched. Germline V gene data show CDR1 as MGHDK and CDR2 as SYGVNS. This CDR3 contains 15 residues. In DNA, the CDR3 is TGTGCCAGCAGTGAATCAAAACCGGGAGGCTACGAGCAGTACTTC. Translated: CASSESKPGGYEQYF.

The CDR3 region is CASSLGPGGAREQYF. The CDR3 DNA reads as TGTGCCAGCAGCTTGGGGCCTGGGGGCGCGAGGGAGCAGTACTTC. The chain joins TRBV11-2 to TRBJ2-7; maybe TRBD1 (6 bases). The CDR3 runs 15 residues. CDR1 is SGHAT and CDR2 is FQNNGV in the germline V gene. The ends were cut back, 3 bases at V and 7 bases at J, with 19 bases in the middle.

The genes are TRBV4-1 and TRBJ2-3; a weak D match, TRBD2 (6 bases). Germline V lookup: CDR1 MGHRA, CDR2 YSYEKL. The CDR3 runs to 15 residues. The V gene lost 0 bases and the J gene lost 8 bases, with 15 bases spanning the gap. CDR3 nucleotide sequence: TGCGCCAGCAGCCAAGAGGGACTCCTGGTGGGTACGCAGTATTTT. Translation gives CASSQEGLLVGTQYF.

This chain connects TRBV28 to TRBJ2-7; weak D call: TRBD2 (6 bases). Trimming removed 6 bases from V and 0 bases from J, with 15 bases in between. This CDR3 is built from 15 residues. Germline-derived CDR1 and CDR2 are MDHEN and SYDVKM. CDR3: CASRWRVGSSYEQYF. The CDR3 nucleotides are TGTGCCAGCAGATGGAGGGTAGGGAGCTCCTACGAGCAGTACTTC.

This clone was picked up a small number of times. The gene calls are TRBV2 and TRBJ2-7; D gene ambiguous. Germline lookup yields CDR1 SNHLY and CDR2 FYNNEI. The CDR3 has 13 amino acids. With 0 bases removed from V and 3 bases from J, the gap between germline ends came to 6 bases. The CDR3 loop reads CASSEAPGYEQYF. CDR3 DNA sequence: TGTGCCAGCAGTGAAGCGCCGGGCTACGAGCAGTACTTC.

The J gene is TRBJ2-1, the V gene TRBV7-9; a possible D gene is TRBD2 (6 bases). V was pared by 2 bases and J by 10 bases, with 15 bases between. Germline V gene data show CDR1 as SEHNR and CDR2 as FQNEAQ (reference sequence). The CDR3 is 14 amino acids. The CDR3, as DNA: TGTGCCAGCAGCTTAAACCACGCCGCGGGAGAGCAGTTCTTC. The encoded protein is CASSLNHAAGEQFF.

CDR3 loop: CASSQEGSVPDRNTIYF. The DNA for the CDR3 is TGCGCCAGCAGCCAAGAGGGTAGCGTTCCGGACCGAAACACCATATATTTT. The rearrangement joins TRBV4-3 to TRBJ1-3; D gene uncertain. This CDR3 is built from 17 residues. V shed 0 bases and J shed 5 bases, with 17 bases lying between them. Germline CDR1 LGHNA, CDR2 YSLEER.

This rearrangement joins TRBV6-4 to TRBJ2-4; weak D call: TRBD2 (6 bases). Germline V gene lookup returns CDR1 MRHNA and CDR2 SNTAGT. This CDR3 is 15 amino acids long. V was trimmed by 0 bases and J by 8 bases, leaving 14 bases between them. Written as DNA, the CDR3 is TGTGCCAGCAGTGACTCTGCTGGGGGGAGAGACATTCAGTACTTC. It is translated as CASSDSAGGRDIQYF.

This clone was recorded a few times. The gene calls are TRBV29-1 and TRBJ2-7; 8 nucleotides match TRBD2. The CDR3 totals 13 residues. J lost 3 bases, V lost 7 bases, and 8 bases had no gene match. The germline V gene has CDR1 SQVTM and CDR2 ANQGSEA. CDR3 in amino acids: CSAKAGEGYEQYF. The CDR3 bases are TGCAGCGCTAAAGCGGGAGAAGGCTACGAGCAGTACTTC.

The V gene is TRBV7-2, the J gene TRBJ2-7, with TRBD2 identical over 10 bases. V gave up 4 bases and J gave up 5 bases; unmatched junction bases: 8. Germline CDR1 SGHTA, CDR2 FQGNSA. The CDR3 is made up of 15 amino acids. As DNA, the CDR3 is TGTGCCAGCAGCTCAGTAGCGGGAGGCCCCAACGAGCAGTACTTC. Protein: CASSSVAGGPNEQYF.

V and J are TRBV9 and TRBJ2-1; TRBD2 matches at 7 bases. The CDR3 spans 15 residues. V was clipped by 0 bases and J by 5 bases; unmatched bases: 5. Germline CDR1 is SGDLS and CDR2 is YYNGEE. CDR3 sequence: CASSVGASGDNEQFF. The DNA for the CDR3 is TGTGCCAGCAGCGTAGGGGCTAGCGGTGACAATGAGCAGTTCTTC.

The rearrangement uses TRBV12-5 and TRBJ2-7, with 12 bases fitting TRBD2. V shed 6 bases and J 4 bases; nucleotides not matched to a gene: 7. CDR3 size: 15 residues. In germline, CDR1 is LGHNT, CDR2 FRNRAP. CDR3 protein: CASGVLAGGSYEQYF. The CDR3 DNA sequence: TGTGCTAGTGGGGTACTAGCGGGGGGCTCTTACGAGCAGTACTTC.

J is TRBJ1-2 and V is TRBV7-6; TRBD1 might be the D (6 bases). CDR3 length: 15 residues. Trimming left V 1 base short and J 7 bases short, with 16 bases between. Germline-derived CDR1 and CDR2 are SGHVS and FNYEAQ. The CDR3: CASSLGGGGPTGYTF. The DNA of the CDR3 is TGTGCCAGCAGCTTAGGGGGTGGGGGCCCTACTGGCTACACCTTC.

The DNA for the CDR3 is TGCGCCAGCAGCCAAGATTACCGGGGGAGGATTTATGGCTACACCTTC. It translates to CASSQDYRGRIYGYTF. The chain links TRBV4-3 to TRBJ1-2; D might be TRBD1 (5 bases). The V end lost 0 bases, the J end lost 5 bases, and 16 bases lay between the germline ends. The germline V gene has CDR1 LGHNA and CDR2 YSLEER. The CDR3 totals 16 residues.

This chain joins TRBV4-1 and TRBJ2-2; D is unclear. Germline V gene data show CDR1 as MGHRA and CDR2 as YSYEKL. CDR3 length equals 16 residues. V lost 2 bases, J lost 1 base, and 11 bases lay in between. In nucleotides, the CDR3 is TGCGCCAGCAGCCAACCCGGATCAGGGAACACCGGGGAGCTGTTTTTT. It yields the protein CASSQPGSGNTGELFF.

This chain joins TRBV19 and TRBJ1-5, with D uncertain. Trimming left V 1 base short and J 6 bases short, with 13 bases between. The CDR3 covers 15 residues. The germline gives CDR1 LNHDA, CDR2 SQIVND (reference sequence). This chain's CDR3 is CASSIAGPGSQPQHF. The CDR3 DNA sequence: TGTGCCAGTAGTATAGCAGGCCCCGGTAGTCAGCCCCAGCATTTT. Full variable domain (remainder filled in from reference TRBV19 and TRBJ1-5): DGGITQSPKYLFRKEGQNVTLSCEQNLNHDAMYWYRQDPGQGLRLIYYSQIVNDFQKGDIAEGYSVSREKKESFPLTVTSAQKNPTAFYLCASSIAGPGSQPQHFGDGTRLSIL.

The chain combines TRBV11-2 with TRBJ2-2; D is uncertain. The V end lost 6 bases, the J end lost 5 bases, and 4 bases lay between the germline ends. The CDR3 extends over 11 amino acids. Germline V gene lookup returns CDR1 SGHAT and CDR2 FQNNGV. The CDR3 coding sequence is TGTGCCAGCAGAATAACCGGGGAGCTGTTTTTT. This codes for CASRITGELFF.

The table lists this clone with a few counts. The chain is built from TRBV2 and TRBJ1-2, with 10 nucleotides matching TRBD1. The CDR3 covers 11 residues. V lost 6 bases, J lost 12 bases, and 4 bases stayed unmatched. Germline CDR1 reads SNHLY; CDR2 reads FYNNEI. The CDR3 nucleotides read TGTGCCAGCAGGGGACAGGGGCCACACACCTTC. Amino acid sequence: CASRGQGPHTF.

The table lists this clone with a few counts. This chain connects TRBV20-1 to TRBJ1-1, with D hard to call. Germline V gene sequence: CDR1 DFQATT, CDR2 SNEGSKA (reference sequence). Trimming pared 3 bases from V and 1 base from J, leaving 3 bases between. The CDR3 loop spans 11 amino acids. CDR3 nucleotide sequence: TGCAGTGCTAGCAAGAACACTGAAGCTTTCTTT. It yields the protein CSASKNTEAFF.

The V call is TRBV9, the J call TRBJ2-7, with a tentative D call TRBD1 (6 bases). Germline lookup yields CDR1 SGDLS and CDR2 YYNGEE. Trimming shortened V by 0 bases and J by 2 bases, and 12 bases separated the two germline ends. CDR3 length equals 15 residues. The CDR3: CASSVDWGPAYEQYF. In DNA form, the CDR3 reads TGTGCCAGCAGCGTAGATTGGGGGCCAGCCTACGAGCAGTACTTC.

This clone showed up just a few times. The CDR3 coding sequence is TGTGCCAGCAGTTGGGGACAGGGGGCCGGGGAGCAGTACTTC. Amino acids: CASSWGQGAGEQYF. The chain uses TRBV27 and TRBJ2-7; 12 positions match TRBD1. This CDR3 region has 14 residues. Unmatched junction bases numbered 5, after V lost 4 bases and J lost 7 bases. In germline, CDR1 is MNHEY, CDR2 SMNVEV (reference sequence).

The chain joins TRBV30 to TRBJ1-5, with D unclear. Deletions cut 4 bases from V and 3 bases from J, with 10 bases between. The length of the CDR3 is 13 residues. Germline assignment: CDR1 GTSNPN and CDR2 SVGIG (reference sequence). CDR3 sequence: CAWNLGNNQPQHF. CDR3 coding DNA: TGTGCCTGGAATCTGGGCAACAATCAGCCCCAGCATTTT.

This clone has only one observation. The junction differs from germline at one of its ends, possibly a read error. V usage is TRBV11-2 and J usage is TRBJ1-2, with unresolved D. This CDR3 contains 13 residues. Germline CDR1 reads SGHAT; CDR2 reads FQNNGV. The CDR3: CASSLDNYYGYIF. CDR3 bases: TGTGCCAGCAGCTTAGATAACTACTATGGCTACATCTTC. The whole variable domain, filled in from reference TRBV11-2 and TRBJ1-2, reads EAGVAQSPRYKIIEKRQSVAFWCNPISGHATLYWYQQILGQGPKLLIQFQNNGVVDDSQLPKDRFSAERLKGVDSTLKIQPAKLEDSAVYLCASSLDNYYGYIFGSGTRLTVV.

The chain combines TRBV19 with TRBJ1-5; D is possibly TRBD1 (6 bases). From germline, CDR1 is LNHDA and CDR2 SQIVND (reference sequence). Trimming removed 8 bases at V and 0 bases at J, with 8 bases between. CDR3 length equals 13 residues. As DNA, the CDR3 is TGTGCCAGTGGACAGTCTAGCAATCAGCCCCAGCATTTT. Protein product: CASGQSSNQPQHF.